These T cell receptor beta chains were read from a single sample in a study of radiotherapy plus CTLA-4 blockade in lung cancer. Clones were read by immunoSEQ multiplex PCR, and TCRdb kept only the in-frame ones, dropping some. The data contain over 70,000 clones, around 86% of them singletons. Specimen: peripheral blood, collected from a patient treated with radiotherapy plus ipilimumab. The receptors were sampled from a human donor with non-small cell lung cancer who had a partial response to radiotherapy plus ipilimumab. Both conserved end residues are part of each CDR3. D genes are given only for firm matches. Not all rows give a size; the values are once, few, many and, for expanded clones, a class.

V gene: TRBV2; J gene: TRBJ1-4; D gene: .; clone size: .; CDR3 protein: CASSESGSREKLFF; CDR3 DNA: TGTGCCAGCAGTGAATCTGGGAGTAGGGAAAAACTGTTTTTT
V gene: TRBV4-1; J gene: TRBJ1-1; D gene: .; clone size: once; CDR3 protein: CASSHSNTEAFF; CDR3 DNA: TGCGCCAGCAGCCACTCGAACACTGAAGCTTTCTTT
V gene: TRBV5-4; J gene: TRBJ2-7; D gene: .; clone size: .; CDR3 protein: CASSWGGPTYEQYF; CDR3 DNA: TGTGCCAGCAGTTGGGGGGGCCCCACGTACGAGCAGTACTTC
V gene: TRBV9; J gene: TRBJ2-2; D gene: .; clone size: .; CDR3 protein: CASSVSGVDTGELFF; CDR3 DNA: TGTGCCAGCAGCGTATCAGGGGTGGACACCGGGGAGCTGTTTTTT
V gene: TRBV18; J gene: TRBJ2-1; D gene: .; clone size: .; CDR3 protein: CASSARSSYNEQFF; CDR3 DNA: TGTGCCAGCTCAGCGCGGAGCTCCTACAATGAGCAGTTCTTC
V gene: TRBV30; J gene: TRBJ2-5; D gene: .; clone size: .; CDR3 protein: CAWTRQEGGTQYF; CDR3 DNA: TGTGCCTGGACCAGACAGGAAGGTGGGACCCAGTACTTC
V gene: TRBV29-1; J gene: TRBJ2-1; D gene: TRBD2; clone size: .; CDR3 protein: CSVGASGRAGWDEQFF; CDR3 DNA: TGCAGCGTCGGCGCTAGCGGGAGGGCCGGTTGGGATGAGCAGTTCTTC
V gene: TRBV4-3; J gene: TRBJ1-6; D gene: .; clone size: .; CDR3 protein: CASSQEATQGSYNSPLHF; CDR3 DNA: TGCGCCAGCAGCCAAGAAGCGACCCAGGGATCCTATAATTCACCCCTCCACTTT
V gene: TRBV7-2; J gene: TRBJ2-3; D gene: TRBD2; clone size: .; CDR3 protein: CASSFILAGGADTQYF; CDR3 DNA: TGTGCCAGCAGCTTCATTCTAGCGGGAGGAGCGGATACGCAGTATTTT
V gene: TRBV7-2; J gene: TRBJ2-1; D gene: TRBD2; clone size: .; CDR3 protein: CASSDVIAGESCNEQFF; CDR3 DNA: TGTGCCAGCAGCGACGTAATAGCGGGAGAATCCTGCAATGAGCAGTTCTTC
V gene: TRBV19; J gene: TRBJ2-5; D gene: TRBD2; clone size: .; CDR3 protein: CASRKGLAGGQETQYF; CDR3 DNA: TGTGCCAGTCGAAAGGGACTAGCGGGAGGGCAAGAGACCCAGTACTTC
V gene: TRBV9; J gene: TRBJ2-1; D gene: .; clone size: few; CDR3 protein: CASSERPGGNYNEQFF; CDR3 DNA: TGTGCCAGCAGCGAAAGACCTGGCGGGAACTACAATGAGCAGTTCTTC
V gene: TRBV15; J gene: TRBJ1-6; D gene: .; clone size: once; CDR3 protein: CATSPRGLDRSNSPLHF; CDR3 DNA: TGTGCCACCAGCCCAAGAGGGTTGGACCGTAGTAATTCACCCCTCCACTTT
V gene: TRBV5-1; J gene: TRBJ2-1; D gene: .; clone size: .; CDR3 protein: CASSFVDLGKGEQFF; CDR3 DNA: TGCGCCAGCAGCTTCGTAGATCTCGGGAAGGGTGAGCAGTTCTTC
V gene: TRBV7-8; J gene: TRBJ2-1; D gene: .; clone size: .; CDR3 protein: CASSLGPSNEQFF; CDR3 DNA: TGTGCCAGCAGCTTAGGCCCGAGCAATGAGCAGTTCTTC
V gene: TRBV7-2; J gene: TRBJ2-1; D gene: TRBD2; clone size: .; CDR3 protein: CASSPGSGRYNEQFF; CDR3 DNA: TGTGCCAGCAGCCCCGGTAGCGGGAGGTACAATGAGCAGTTCTTC
V gene: TRBV5-1; J gene: TRBJ1-4; D gene: TRBD1; clone size: .; CDR3 protein: CASSLAGTGYEKLFF; CDR3 DNA: TGCGCCAGCAGCTTGGCCGGGACAGGGTATGAAAAACTGTTTTTT
V gene: TRBV28; J gene: TRBJ1-1; D gene: .; clone size: .; CDR3 protein: CASSSSQDYTEAFF; CDR3 DNA: TGTGCCAGCAGTTCAAGCCAGGACTACACTGAAGCTTTCTTT
V gene: TRBV7-2; J gene: TRBJ1-5; D gene: TRBD1; clone size: .; CDR3 protein: CASSLTGQGWQPQHF; CDR3 DNA: TGTGCCAGCAGCTTAACGGGACAGGGCTGGCAGCCCCAGCATTTT
V gene: TRBV7-2; J gene: TRBJ1-1; D gene: TRBD1; clone size: .; CDR3 protein: CASSRDRGGTEAFF; CDR3 DNA: TGTGCCAGCAGCAGAGACAGGGGTGGAACTGAAGCTTTCTTT
V gene: TRBV4-2; J gene: TRBJ2-7; D gene: TRBD2; clone size: .; CDR3 protein: CASSPLAGERAEQYF; CDR3 DNA: TGTGCCAGCAGCCCGTTAGCGGGAGAGCGAGCCGAGCAGTACTTC
V gene: TRBV18; J gene: TRBJ2-6; D gene: TRBD1; clone size: few; CDR3 protein: CASSPGTALSGANVLTF; CDR3 DNA: TGTGCCAGCTCCCCCGGGACAGCACTCTCTGGGGCCAACGTCCTGACTTTC
V gene: TRBV7-9; J gene: TRBJ1-2; D gene: .; clone size: .; CDR3 protein: CASSLAGPGDPRNYGYTF; CDR3 DNA: TGTGCCAGCAGTCTTGCAGGGCCAGGGGACCCCCGTAACTATGGCTACACCTTC
V gene: TRBV7-8; J gene: TRBJ2-5; D gene: TRBD1; clone size: .; CDR3 protein: CATPLDRGNQEAQYF; CDR3 DNA: TGTGCCACCCCCTTAGACAGGGGGAACCAAGAGGCCCAGTACTTC
V gene: TRBV27; J gene: TRBJ1-5; D gene: .; clone size: .; CDR3 protein: CASSLLGGRVNQPQHF; CDR3 DNA: TGTGCCAGCAGTTTACTAGGGGGTAGGGTCAATCAGCCCCAGCATTTT
V gene: TRBV18; J gene: TRBJ1-3; D gene: .; clone size: few; CDR3 protein: CASSPNKEWTGNTIYF; CDR3 DNA: TGTGCCAGCTCACCAAACAAGGAGTGGACTGGAAACACCATATATTTT
V gene: TRBV5-6; J gene: TRBJ2-7; D gene: .; clone size: .; CDR3 protein: CASSSVSF; CDR3 DNA: TGTGCCAGCAGCTCCGTTTCCTTC
V gene: TRBV12-5; J gene: TRBJ2-7; D gene: TRBD1; clone size: few; CDR3 protein: CASGLGTGNEQYF; CDR3 DNA: TGTGCTAGTGGGCTAGGGACAGGTAACGAGCAGTACTTC
V gene: TRBV7-2; J gene: TRBJ2-3; D gene: .; clone size: .; CDR3 protein: CASSSGFGDTQYF; CDR3 DNA: TGTGCCAGCAGCTCTGGTTTCGGAGATACGCAGTATTTT
V gene: TRBV7-9; J gene: TRBJ2-1; D gene: .; clone size: .; CDR3 protein: CASSLAGGDEQFF; CDR3 DNA: TGTGCCAGCAGCTTAGCAGGGGGAGATGAGCAGTTCTTC
V gene: TRBV6-1; J gene: TRBJ1-1; D gene: TRBD1; clone size: .; CDR3 protein: CASSEAGDRRDEAFF; CDR3 DNA: TGTGCCAGCAGTGAAGCGGGGGACAGAAGGGATGAAGCTTTCTTT
V gene: TRBV6-5; J gene: TRBJ2-7; D gene: TRBD1; clone size: .; CDR3 protein: CASRQGQGAYEQYF; CDR3 DNA: TGTGCCAGCAGACAGGGACAGGGGGCGTACGAGCAGTACTTC
V gene: TRBV28; J gene: TRBJ2-5; D gene: .; clone size: .; CDR3 protein: CASSDVGGGGQETQYF; CDR3 DNA: TGTGCCAGCAGTGATGTGGGGGGAGGAGGCCAAGAGACCCAGTACTTC
V gene: TRBV7-3; J gene: TRBJ2-3; D gene: .; clone size: .; CDR3 protein: CASSYGTFIYTQYF; CDR3 DNA: TGTGCCAGCAGCTACGGGACTTTTATCTATACGCAGTATTTT
V gene: TRBV28; J gene: TRBJ2-1; D gene: TRBD1; clone size: .; CDR3 protein: CASRAGTGGADEQFF; CDR3 DNA: TGTGCCAGCAGAGCCGGGACAGGGGGGGCGGATGAGCAGTTCTTC
V gene: TRBV7-2; J gene: TRBJ1-2; D gene: .; clone size: .; CDR3 protein: CASSLRGGGYTF; CDR3 DNA: TGTGCCAGCAGCTTACGGGGTGGCGGCTACACCTTC
V gene: TRBV9; J gene: TRBJ2-1; D gene: TRBD1; clone size: .; CDR3 protein: CASSARRGQGANEQFF; CDR3 DNA: TGTGCCAGCAGCGCCCGGCGCGGACAGGGGGCCAATGAGCAGTTCTTC
V gene: TRBV5-6; J gene: TRBJ1-4; D gene: .; clone size: once; CDR3 protein: CASSFRGATNEKLFF; CDR3 DNA: TGTGCCAGCAGCTTTCGGGGGGCGACTAATGAAAAACTGTTTTTT
V gene: TRBV4-3; J gene: TRBJ1-2; D gene: .; clone size: .; CDR3 protein: CASSQDPTANYGYTF; CDR3 DNA: TGCGCCAGCAGCCAAGATCCCACAGCTAACTATGGCTACACCTTC
V gene: TRBV4-2; J gene: TRBJ2-5; D gene: TRBD2; clone size: .; CDR3 protein: CASSQDTPGLAGANAQYF; CDR3 DNA: TGTGCCAGCAGCCAAGACACCCCGGGACTAGCGGGTGCTAATGCGCAGTACTTC
V gene: TRBV15; J gene: TRBJ1-1; D gene: .; clone size: .; CDR3 protein: CATRGGGISEAFF; CDR3 DNA: TGTGCCACCAGAGGGGGGGGGATATCTGAAGCTTTCTTT
V gene: TRBV28; J gene: TRBJ1-1; D gene: .; clone size: .; CDR3 protein: CASRETKAEAFF; CDR3 DNA: TGTGCCAGCAGGGAGACCAAGGCTGAAGCTTTCTTT
V gene: TRBV28; J gene: TRBJ1-1; D gene: TRBD1; clone size: .; CDR3 protein: CASSAGGRGTEAFF; CDR3 DNA: TGTGCCAGCAGTGCAGGGGGCCGGGGGACTGAAGCTTTCTTT
V gene: TRBV7-9; J gene: TRBJ1-1; D gene: .; clone size: .; CDR3 protein: CASSSVLNTEAFF; CDR3 DNA: TGTGCCAGCAGCTCGGTCTTGAACACTGAAGCTTTCTTT
V gene: TRBV2; J gene: TRBJ2-1; D gene: TRBD2; clone size: .; CDR3 protein: CASKREEGANEQFF; CDR3 DNA: TGTGCCAGCAAGCGGGAGGAAGGGGCCAATGAGCAGTTCTTC
V gene: TRBV10-2; J gene: TRBJ2-1; D gene: TRBD2; clone size: .; CDR3 protein: CASSPHGTSGKEEQFF; CDR3 DNA: TGCGCCAGCAGTCCCCACGGGACTAGCGGGAAAGAAGAGCAGTTCTTC
V gene: TRBV28; J gene: TRBJ2-3; D gene: .; clone size: .; CDR3 protein: CASSMGHADTQYF; CDR3 DNA: TGTGCCAGCAGTATGGGACATGCAGATACGCAGTATTTT
V gene: TRBV7-2; J gene: TRBJ1-5; D gene: .; clone size: .; CDR3 protein: CASGTWGQGNQPQHF; CDR3 DNA: TGTGCCAGCGGGACGTGGGGGCAGGGAAATCAGCCCCAGCATTTT
V gene: TRBV28; J gene: TRBJ1-2; D gene: .; clone size: .; CDR3 protein: CASSFVVSGSYGYTF; CDR3 DNA: TGTGCCAGCAGTTTCGTGGTTTCAGGGTCCTATGGCTACACCTTC
V gene: TRBV19; J gene: TRBJ2-1; D gene: .; clone size: .; CDR3 protein: CASSIGSVSYNEQFF; CDR3 DNA: TGTGCCAGTAGTATAGGTAGTGTCTCCTACAATGAGCAGTTCTTC
V gene: TRBV6-1; J gene: TRBJ2-7; D gene: TRBD2; clone size: .; CDR3 protein: CASTQTSGSYEQYF; CDR3 DNA: TGTGCCAGCACTCAGACTAGCGGGAGCTACGAGCAGTACTTC
V gene: TRBV15; J gene: TRBJ2-5; D gene: TRBD2; clone size: once; CDR3 protein: CATSRVPGPIAGVGETQYF; CDR3 DNA: TGTGCCACCAGCAGAGTTCCAGGACCCATAGCGGGAGTAGGGGAGACCCAGTACTTC